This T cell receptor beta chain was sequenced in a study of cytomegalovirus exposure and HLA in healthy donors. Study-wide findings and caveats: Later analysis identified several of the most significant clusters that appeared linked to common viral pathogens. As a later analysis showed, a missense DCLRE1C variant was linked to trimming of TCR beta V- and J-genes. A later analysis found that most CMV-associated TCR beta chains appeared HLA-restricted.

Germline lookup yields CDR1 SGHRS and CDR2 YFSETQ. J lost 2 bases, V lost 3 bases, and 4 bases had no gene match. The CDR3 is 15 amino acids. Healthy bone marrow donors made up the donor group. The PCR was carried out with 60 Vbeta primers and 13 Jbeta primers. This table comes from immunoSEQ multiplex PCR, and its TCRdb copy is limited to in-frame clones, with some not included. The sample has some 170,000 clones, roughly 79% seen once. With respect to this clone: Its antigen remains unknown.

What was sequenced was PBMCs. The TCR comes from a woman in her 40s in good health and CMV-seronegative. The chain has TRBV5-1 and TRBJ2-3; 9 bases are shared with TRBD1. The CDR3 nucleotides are TGCGCCAGCAGCTCCGGGACAGGGCTCACAGATACGCAGTATTTT. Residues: CASSSGTGLTDTQYF.